The rows below give T cell receptor beta chains drawn from one sample of a study of blood T cell repertoires in COVID-19. The data were produced by immunoSEQ multiplex PCR, yet TCRdb's version contains in-frame clones alone and is incomplete. The sample lists about 220,000 clones, roughly 80% occurring once. The sequenced sample was peripheral blood. All receptors derive from a woman aged 70-85 years with COVID-19, enrolled during active disease. Both conserved end residues are trimmed from each CDR3.

j_gene: TRBJ2-1
v_gene: TRBV29-1
len: 15
CDR3aa: SVSGTSGRPSYNEQF

j_gene: TRBJ1-1
v_gene: TRBV6-2/TRBV6-3
len: 17
CDR3aa: ASSYYYWGREDLNTEAF

j_gene: TRBJ2-2
v_gene: TRBV9
len: 14
CDR3aa: ASSVLAASDTGELF

j_gene: TRBJ2-4
v_gene: TRBV5-6
len: 14
CDR3aa: ASSSLGVRDKNIQY

j_gene: TRBJ1-2
v_gene: TRBV28
len: 11
CDR3aa: ASSWTASDGYT

j_gene: TRBJ2-7
v_gene: TRBV19
len: 14
CDR3aa: ASSNLGWGGGDEQY

j_gene: TRBJ2-1
v_gene: TRBV10-2
len: 14
CDR3aa: ASSGNSGSGYNEQF

j_gene: TRBJ1-4
v_gene: TRBV7-8
len: 12
CDR3aa: ASSRGGGNEKLF

j_gene: TRBJ1-4
v_gene: TRBV6-6
len: 11
CDR3aa: ASSLSSNEKLF

j_gene: TRBJ1-1
v_gene: TRBV2
len: 9
CDR3aa: ASSELSEAF

j_gene: TRBJ1-1
v_gene: TRBV2
len: 12
CDR3aa: ASSMQNRNTEAF

j_gene: TRBJ2-1
v_gene: TRBV29-1
len: 12
CDR3aa: SASGRRAKGEQF

j_gene: TRBJ1-1
v_gene: TRBV7-6
len: 13
CDR3aa: ASSRLAELNTEAF

j_gene: TRBJ1-4
v_gene: TRBV19
len: 11
CDR3aa: ASKPGRREKLF

j_gene: TRBJ2-7
v_gene: TRBV28
len: 13
CDR3aa: ASSNGLAGGREQY

j_gene: TRBJ1-5
v_gene: TRBV6-2/TRBV6-3
len: 14
CDR3aa: ASRPTTGDLSQPQH

j_gene: TRBJ2-1
v_gene: TRBV18
len: 17
CDR3aa: ASSPTSIGGLAGVNGDF

j_gene: TRBJ2-1
v_gene: TRBV29-1
len: 11
CDR3aa: SVDFSGFDEQF

j_gene: TRBJ1-5
v_gene: TRBV6-2/TRBV6-3
len: 15
CDR3aa: ASSPDRKRRDNQPQH

j_gene: TRBJ1-4
v_gene: TRBV28
len: 14
CDR3aa: ASSSPGTGENEKLF

j_gene: TRBJ2-1
v_gene: TRBV24-1
len: 12
CDR3aa: ATSDYAGHNEQF

j_gene: TRBJ2-5
v_gene: TRBV6-5
len: 12
CDR3aa: ASSPSGDQETQY

j_gene: TRBJ2-5
v_gene: TRBV12-5
len: 12
CDR3aa: ASDPADYQETQY

j_gene: TRBJ1-6
v_gene: TRBV30
len: 15
CDR3aa: AWSAPRGHRRDSPLH

j_gene: TRBJ2-1
v_gene: TRBV15
len: 14
CDR3aa: ATSRNQGPGANEQF

j_gene: TRBJ2-3
v_gene: TRBV19
len: 14
CDR3aa: ASSHRGDREGDTQY